These 14 T cell receptor beta chains originate from one sample sequenced in a study of control samples from healthy donors and cancer patients. Assay: immunoSEQ multiplex PCR; the TCRdb copy retains only in-frame clones and omits some. This table has 130,000 or so clones, approximately 91% appearing once. Material for sequencing was blood. All receptors derive from a man aged 45-60 years in good health.

V gene TRBV5-1 combines with J gene TRBJ2-3; D uncertain. This CDR3 has 12 residues. Germline CDR1 SGHRS, CDR2 YFSETQ. V was clipped by 1 base and J by 6 bases, with 6 bases between them. The CDR3 reads CASSLIMDTQYF. CDR3 sequence (DNA): TGCGCCAGCAGCTTGATTATGGATACGCAGTATTTT.

V usage is TRBV11-3 and J usage is TRBJ2-1, with TRBD2 matching 10 bases. Germline V CDR1 and CDR2: SGHNT, YENEEA. Germline trimming cut 0 bases from V and 7 bases from J; bases unmatched to any gene: 3. The CDR3 contains 15 residues. The CDR3 reads CASSLEERGGNEQFF. In DNA form, the CDR3 reads TGTGCCAGCAGCTTAGAGGAGCGGGGGGGAAATGAGCAGTTCTTC.

The rearrangement links TRBV24-1 to TRBJ2-1; D not resolved. CDR3 size: 14 residues. Trimming left V 9 bases short and J 3 bases short, with 14 bases between. Germline CDR1 KGHDR, CDR2 SFDVKD. CDR3 sequence: CATSMNENYNEQFF. In nucleotides, the CDR3 is TGTGCCACCTCAATGAACGAGAACTACAATGAGCAGTTCTTC.

The chain recombines TRBV10-3 with TRBJ1-2, with TRBD1 matching over 7 bases. This CDR3 is 18 amino acids long. The germline V gene has CDR1 ENHRY and CDR2 SYGVKD. The trim removed 7 bases at V and 4 bases at J, leaving 21 bases unmatched. This chain's CDR3 is CAINGGSLTGAIGYGYTF. The CDR3 DNA sequence: TGTGCCATCAATGGAGGATCTCTCACAGGGGCTATAGGCTATGGCTACACCTTC.

The chain is built from TRBV28 and TRBJ1-1, with 7 nucleotides matching TRBD1. Per germline, CDR1 MDHEN and CDR2 SYDVKM. This CDR3 has 13 residues. V was clipped by 5 bases and J by 10 bases; unmatched bases: 10. CDR3 sequence (DNA): TGTGCCAGCAGTCCCCCGCAGACAGGGATAGCTTTCTTT. Protein: CASSPPQTGIAFF.

V gene TRBV28 combines with J gene TRBJ2-5; 7 bases line up with TRBD1. In germline, CDR1 is MDHEN, CDR2 SYDVKM. The CDR3 runs to 16 residues. V shed 2 bases, J shed 5 bases, and the junction held 11 bases outside the gene matches. In DNA, the CDR3 is TGTGCCAGCAGTTTACCAACACCGGGACAGTACGAGACCCAGTACTTC. This gives the protein CASSLPTPGQYETQYF.

This rearrangement joins TRBV10-3 to TRBJ2-3; D is ambiguous. The V gene lost 7 bases and the J gene lost 0 bases, with 11 bases spanning the gap. Per germline, CDR1 ENHRY and CDR2 SYGVKD. This CDR3 region has 14 residues. The CDR3 here is CAITQSQSTDTQYF. In DNA form, the CDR3 reads TGTGCCATCACCCAGTCCCAGAGCACAGATACGCAGTATTTT.

The rearrangement links TRBV2 to TRBJ1-1; D may be TRBD1 (5 bases). Trimming took off 3 bases at V and 4 bases at J, with 9 bases between the two ends. The CDR3 has 13 residues. Germline CDR1 and CDR2: SNHLY and FYNNEI. In DNA form, the CDR3 reads TGTGCCAGCAGTGATTCGGGGGTCACTGAAGCTTTCTTT. The encoded protein is CASSDSGVTEAFF.

J is TRBJ2-1 and V is TRBV7-3; maybe TRBD1 (7 bases). CDR1 is SGHTA and CDR2 is FQGTGA in the germline V gene. The V gene lost 0 bases and the J gene lost 2 bases, with 11 bases spanning the gap. CDR3 size: 16 residues. The CDR3 here is CASSLTGGQTYNEQFF. Written as DNA, the CDR3 is TGTGCCAGCAGCTTAACGGGGGGACAGACCTACAATGAGCAGTTCTTC.

The gene calls are TRBV27 and TRBJ2-7; tentatively, D is TRBD2 (6 bases). The CDR3 consists of 15 residues. Trimming pared 0 bases from V and 2 bases from J, leaving 11 bases between. Germline V gene lookup returns CDR1 MNHEY and CDR2 SMNVEV (reference sequence). The CDR3 DNA reads as TGTGCCAGCAGTTTATCGTGGGGACTCACCTACGAGCAGTACTTC. Amino acid sequence: CASSLSWGLTYEQYF.

V is TRBV6-6 and J is TRBJ2-6, with 7 bases lining up with TRBD1. The J segment lost 0 bases and the V segment lost 4 bases, leaving 0 bases of the junction unmatched. Germline-derived CDR1 and CDR2 are MNHNY and SVGAGI (reference sequence). This CDR3 has 15 amino acids. The CDR3: CASSSGGSGANVLTF. Here the CDR3 DNA reads TGTGCCAGCAGTTCAGGGGGCTCTGGGGCCAACGTCCTGACTTTC.

The chain couples TRBV4-1 to TRBJ2-7; possibly TRBD1 or TRBD2 for D (6 bases each). Trimming removed 3 bases from V and 2 bases from J, with 20 bases in between. This CDR3 has 17 amino acids. Germline V gene data show CDR1 as MGHRA and CDR2 as YSYEKL. The CDR3 DNA sequence: TGCGCCAGCAGCCATCATCAGGGGTGGGGGGACACCTACGAGCAGTACTTC. This gives the protein CASSHHQGWGDTYEQYF.

The chain employs TRBV6-5 and TRBJ1-1, with D perhaps matching TRBD1 (5 bases). Per the germline V gene, CDR1 is MNHEY and CDR2 is SVGAGI. The CDR3 consists of 14 residues. V lost 10 bases, J lost 0 bases, and 15 bases lay in between. The CDR3 nucleotides read TGTGCCACCCGGACGGGACCTATGAACACTGAAGCTTTCTTT. Residues: CATRTGPMNTEAFF.

This rearrangement joins TRBV27 to TRBJ1-2, with D tentatively TRBD1 (5 bases). The CDR3 has 17 amino acids. V lost 5 bases, J lost 4 bases, and 23 bases lay in between. The germline gives CDR1 MNHEY, CDR2 SMNVEV (reference sequence). The CDR3 nucleotides read TGTGCCAGCAGTGGATCCCGTGGGGGGGTGGATAGCTATGGCTACACCTTC. Translating it yields CASSGSRGGVDSYGYTF.